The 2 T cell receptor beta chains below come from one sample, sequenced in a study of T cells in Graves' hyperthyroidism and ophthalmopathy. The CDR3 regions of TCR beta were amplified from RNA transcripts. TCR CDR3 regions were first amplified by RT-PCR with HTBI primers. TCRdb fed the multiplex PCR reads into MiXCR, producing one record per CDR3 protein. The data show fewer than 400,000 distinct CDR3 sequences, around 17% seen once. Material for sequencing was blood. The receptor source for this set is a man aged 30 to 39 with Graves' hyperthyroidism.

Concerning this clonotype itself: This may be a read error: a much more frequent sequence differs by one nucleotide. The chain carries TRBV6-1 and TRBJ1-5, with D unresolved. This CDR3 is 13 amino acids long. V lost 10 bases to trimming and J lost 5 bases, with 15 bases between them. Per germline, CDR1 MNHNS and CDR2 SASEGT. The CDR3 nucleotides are TGTGCCAACAGCCACCAACCAGATCAGCCCCAGCATTTT. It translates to CANSHQPDQPQHF.

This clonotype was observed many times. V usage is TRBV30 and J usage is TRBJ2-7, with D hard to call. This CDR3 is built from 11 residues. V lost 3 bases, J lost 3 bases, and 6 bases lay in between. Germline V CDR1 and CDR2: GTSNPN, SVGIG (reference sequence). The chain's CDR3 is CAWRESYEQYF. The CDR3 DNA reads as TGTGCCTGGAGGGAGAGCTACGAGCAGTACTTC.